Listed below are T cell receptor beta chains from one sample, sequenced in a study of cytomegalovirus exposure and HLA in healthy donors. The protocol was immunoSEQ multiplex PCR, while the TCRdb copy is restricted to in-frame clones and leaves out a portion. This sample yields about 200,000 clones, of which more than 75% are seen a single time; 2% belongs to the top ten. Sequencing was done on a sample of PBMCs. The receptor set was obtained from a woman aged 18-29 years in good health and CMV-seropositive. Both conserved end residues are part of each CDR3. D genes are given only for firm matches. The size of a clone is reported for some rows only, either as once, few or many, or as a class for expanded clones.

d_gene,j_gene,v_gene,abundance,CDR3aa,CDR3nt
TRBD1,TRBJ1-5,TRBV4-1,NA,CASSRTGVGQPQHF,TGCGCCAGCAGCCGGACAGGGGTGGGGCAGCCCCAGCATTTT
TRBD2,TRBJ2-3,TRBV2,NA,CASSGLAGVPADTQYF,TGTGCCAGCAGTGGACTAGCGGGAGTCCCCGCGGATACGCAGTATTTT
TRBD2,TRBJ2-1,TRBV27,NA,CASKKTSGYNEQFF,TGTGCCAGCAAAAAGACTAGCGGCTACAATGAGCAGTTCTTC
NA,TRBJ1-1,TRBV5-1,many,CASSWGGRTNTEAFF,TGCGCCAGCAGCTGGGGGGGGCGGACGAACACTGAAGCTTTCTTT
TRBD2,TRBJ2-3,TRBV10-3,NA,CAISTSGGIDTQYF,TGTGCCATCAGCACTAGCGGGGGGATCGATACGCAGTATTTT
NA,TRBJ1-1,TRBV6-6,NA,CASSYPSRGNTEAFF,TGTGCCAGCAGTTACCCCTCGAGAGGGAACACTGAAGCTTTCTTT
NA,TRBJ1-2,TRBV4-1,NA,CASSRQVAYGYTF,TGCGCCAGCAGCCGACAGGTAGCCTATGGCTACACCTTC
NA,TRBJ1-3,TRBV18,NA,CASSPPGQSSGNTIYF,TGTGCCAGCTCACCACCAGGACAGAGCTCTGGAAACACCATATATTTT
TRBD1,TRBJ1-2,TRBV2,few,CASSRDRDYGYTF,TGTGCCAGCAGCCGGGACAGGGACTATGGCTACACCTTC
NA,TRBJ1-3,TRBV2,once,CASSGQTGSGNTIYF,TGTGCCAGCTCTGGACAGACGGGCTCTGGAAACACCATATATTTT
TRBD2,TRBJ2-7,TRBV18,NA,CASSPRSSASGDYEQYF,TGTGCCAGCTCACCTAGGAGTTCGGCTAGCGGAGACTACGAGCAGTACTTC
NA,TRBJ2-3,TRBV4-2,NA,CASSQDGRSGTDTQYF,TGTGCCAGCAGCCAAGATGGTAGATCCGGCACAGATACGCAGTATTTT
TRBD1,TRBJ1-4,TRBV7-9,NA,CASSQTSGTGDEKLFF,TGTGCCAGCAGCCAAACCTCCGGGACAGGGGATGAAAAACTGTTTTTT
NA,TRBJ1-1,TRBV6-5,NA,CASRGGGLNTEAFF,TGTGCCAGCAGGGGAGGGGGGTTGAACACTGAAGCTTTCTTT
TRBD2,TRBJ2-1,TRBV11-2,NA,CASRPGLRTYNEQFF,TGTGCCAGCCGTCCGGGACTAAGGACCTACAATGAGCAGTTCTTC
TRBD1,TRBJ2-7,TRBV29-1,few,CSVRQGIGEQYF,TGCAGCGTTCGACAGGGAATAGGCGAGCAGTACTTC
NA,TRBJ2-1,TRBV6-6,NA,CASSKTGNEQFF,TGTGCCAGCAGCAAGACTGGGAATGAGCAGTTCTTC
TRBD2,TRBJ2-3,TRBV5-1,NA,CASTGLAETDRTDTQYF,TGCGCCAGCACAGGACTAGCGGAGACGGACCGCACAGATACGCAGTATTTT
TRBD1,TRBJ1-1,TRBV27,NA,CASSSGTGQAFF,TGTGCCAGCAGTAGCGGGACAGGTCAGGCTTTCTTT
TRBD2,TRBJ2-7,TRBV19,once,CASSLLAGGKNAYEQYF,TGTGCCAGTAGTTTGCTAGCGGGAGGAAAGAACGCCTACGAGCAGTACTTC